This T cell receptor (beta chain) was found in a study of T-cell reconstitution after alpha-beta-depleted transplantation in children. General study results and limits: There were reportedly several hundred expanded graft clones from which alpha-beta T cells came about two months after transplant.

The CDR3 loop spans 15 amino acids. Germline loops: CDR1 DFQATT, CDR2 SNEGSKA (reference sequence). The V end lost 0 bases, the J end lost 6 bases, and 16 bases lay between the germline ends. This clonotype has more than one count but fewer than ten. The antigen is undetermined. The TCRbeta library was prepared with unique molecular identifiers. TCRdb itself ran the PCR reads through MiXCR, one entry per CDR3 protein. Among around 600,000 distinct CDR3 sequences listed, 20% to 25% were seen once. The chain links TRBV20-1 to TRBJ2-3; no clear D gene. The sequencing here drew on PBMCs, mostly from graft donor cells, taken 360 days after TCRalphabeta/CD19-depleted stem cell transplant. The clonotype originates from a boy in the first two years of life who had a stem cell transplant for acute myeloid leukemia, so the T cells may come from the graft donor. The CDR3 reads CSARDSGPATDTQYF. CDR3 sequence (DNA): TGCAGTGCTAGAGATAGTGGGCCAGCGACGGATACGCAGTATTTT.